The source of this T cell receptor (beta chain) is a study of OX40 agonist ivuxolimab in advanced cancers. About the study: The dose of intravenous ivuxolimab that patients received every 2 weeks ranged from 0.01 to 10 mg/kg. Among those treated, three patients had partial responses, one with hepatocellular carcinoma and two with cutaneous melanoma.

Profiled with immunoSEQ multiplex PCR; TCRdb holds only in-frame clones, not every one. The sample carries tens of thousands of clones, around 93% recorded once. Concerning this clone itself: Its specificity is unknown.

General study findings and limits: On average, a greater number of expanded clones characterised CD8+ T cells relative to CD4+.

Germline CDR1 is MGHRA and CDR2 is YSYEKL. The CDR3 spans 16 residues. The trim removed 0 bases at V and 5 bases at J, leaving 6 bases unmatched. This chain uses TRBV4-1 with TRBJ1-5; 8 bases agree with TRBD1. This TCR came from an adult with an advanced solid tumor such as melanoma, head and neck, liver or kidney cancer. The sample in question was CD4+ or CD8+ T cells sorted from blood, obtained in a trial of the OX40 agonist ivuxolimab. The DNA of the CDR3 is TGCGCCAGCAGCCAAGATCCGGGGGACAGGTATCAGCCCCAGCATTTT. Translating gives CASSQDPGDRYQPQHF.